This T cell receptor (beta chain) was obtained from a study of blood T cells in healthy people across ages. J was trimmed by 2 bases and V by 4 bases; bases with no gene match: 6. From germline, CDR1 is DFQATT and CDR2 SNEGSKA (reference sequence). The CDR3 contains 15 residues. Sample-barcoded 5' priming and a J-beta primer mix drove a second PCR of 7 to 11 cycles. TCRdb independently ran MiXCR on the 5' RACE reads; one entry per CDR3 protein. The sample comprises some 1 million distinct CDR3 sequences, over 35% of which are singletons, and approximately 17% rests with the top ten. The V and J genes are TRBV20-1 and TRBJ2-3, with 10 nucleotides matching TRBD2. This TCR was sampled from an older woman in good health. Sequenced sample: blood. This chain's CDR3 is CSAIPTSGYTDTQYF. For the CDR3, the DNA is TGCAGTGCTATACCGACTAGCGGGTACACAGATACGCAGTATTTT.